These T cell receptor beta chains were read from a single sample in a study of vaccination and CD4 T cells after COVID-19. From the PCR reads, TCRdb called clonotypes with MiXCR, one entry per CDR3 protein. Of 9,500 to 15,000 distinct CDR3 sequences listed, roughly 51% are singletons. The antigens these receptors bind are not known. What was sequenced was CD4+ T cells from blood, cultured in vitro. These receptors were obtained from a human donor who had recovered from COVID-19. Each CDR3 is given with its conserved first and last residue. The D gene is left open where the match is weak. Clone size appears in some rows only: once, few, many, or a class for an expanded clone.

clone_size: .; d_call: .; j_call: TRBJ2-3; v_call: TRBV19; cdr3_aa: CASCTATRTAWRPDTQYF; cdr3_nt: TGTGCCAGTTGTACAGCGACCAGGACAGCTTGGCGACCAGATACGCAGTATTTT
clone_size: .; d_call: TRBD1; j_call: TRBJ1-1; v_call: TRBV28; cdr3_aa: CASSLEGAYTEAFF; cdr3_nt: TGTGCCAGCAGTTTAGAGGGGGCGTACACTGAAGCTTTCTTT
clone_size: .; d_call: TRBD2; j_call: TRBJ2-5; v_call: TRBV10-3; cdr3_aa: CAISEALAANQETQYF; cdr3_nt: TGTGCCATCAGTGAGGCCCTAGCGGCAAACCAAGAGACCCAGTACTTC
clone_size: .; d_call: .; j_call: TRBJ1-6; v_call: TRBV7-9; cdr3_aa: CASSQDVTDYNSPLHF; cdr3_nt: TGCGCCAGCAGCCAAGATGTGACGGACTATAATTCACCCCTCCACTTT
clone_size: .; d_call: .; j_call: TRBJ1-1; v_call: TRBV2; cdr3_aa: CASGGRVPLLSAFF; cdr3_nt: TGTGCCAGCGGAGGGAGGGTCCCACTTTTATCAGCTTTCTTT
clone_size: .; d_call: TRBD1; j_call: TRBJ2-3; v_call: TRBV10-3; cdr3_aa: CAISEPGQGATSTDTQYF; cdr3_nt: TGTGCCATCAGTGAGCCGGGACAGGGGGCTACCAGCACAGATACGCAGTATTTT
clone_size: .; d_call: .; j_call: TRBJ2-3; v_call: TRBV19; cdr3_aa: CASSIEGTDTQYF; cdr3_nt: TGTGCCAGTAGTATAGAAGGGACAGATACGCAGTATTTT
clone_size: .; d_call: .; j_call: TRBJ1-2; v_call: TRBV2; cdr3_aa: CASTMNVDGYTF; cdr3_nt: TGTGCCAGCACTATGAATGTAGATGGCTACACCTTC
clone_size: .; d_call: .; j_call: TRBJ1-4; v_call: TRBV21-1; cdr3_aa: CASSNEERRINEKLFF; cdr3_nt: TGTGCCAGCAGCAATGAGGAACGTCGGATTAATGAAAAACTGTTTTTT
clone_size: once; d_call: TRBD2; j_call: TRBJ2-7; v_call: TRBV24-1; cdr3_aa: CATSGGGAYEQYF; cdr3_nt: TGTGCCACCAGTGGGGGGGGAGCCTACGAGCAGTACTTC
clone_size: few; d_call: TRBD1; j_call: TRBJ1-5; v_call: TRBV7-2; cdr3_aa: CASSRTGPWGNQPQHF; cdr3_nt: TGTGCCAGCAGCCGGACAGGGCCTTGGGGCAATCAGCCCCAGCATTTT
clone_size: .; d_call: TRBD1; j_call: TRBJ1-6; v_call: TRBV4-1; cdr3_aa: CASSQVGTEINSPLHF; cdr3_nt: TGCGCCAGCAGCCAAGTTGGGACAGAAATTAACTCACCCCTCCACTTT
clone_size: few; d_call: TRBD1; j_call: TRBJ1-5; v_call: TRBV6-1; cdr3_aa: CASSQDRDQPQHF; cdr3_nt: TGTGCCAGCAGCCAAGACAGGGATCAGCCCCAGCATTTT
clone_size: few; d_call: .; j_call: TRBJ1-2; v_call: TRBV19; cdr3_aa: CASSIGTTSNYGYTF; cdr3_nt: TGTGCCAGTAGTATAGGTACCACAAGCAACTATGGCTACACCTTC
clone_size: .; d_call: TRBD2; j_call: TRBJ2-7; v_call: TRBV6-5; cdr3_aa: CASSYGTNYEQYF; cdr3_nt: TGTGCCAGCAGTTACGGGACTAACTACGAGCAGTACTTC
clone_size: .; d_call: .; j_call: TRBJ1-2; v_call: TRBV10-3; cdr3_aa: CAISPGPSDYGYTF; cdr3_nt: TGTGCCATCAGCCCGGGACCAAGCGACTATGGCTACACCTTC
clone_size: .; d_call: .; j_call: TRBJ2-1; v_call: TRBV21-1; cdr3_aa: CASLTSGAGREQFF; cdr3_nt: TGTGCCAGCTTGACTAGCGGGGCGGGGCGGGAGCAGTTCTTC
clone_size: .; d_call: .; j_call: TRBJ2-3; v_call: TRBV11-2; cdr3_aa: CASSLGGSTDTQYF; cdr3_nt: TGTGCCAGCAGCTTAGGCGGGAGCACAGATACGCAGTATTTT
clone_size: .; d_call: TRBD2; j_call: TRBJ2-7; v_call: TRBV6-2/TRBV6-3; cdr3_aa: CASSPFSGSAYEQYF; cdr3_nt: TGTGCCAGCAGTCCCTTTAGCGGGAGCGCCTACGAGCAGTACTTC
clone_size: .; d_call: .; j_call: TRBJ1-6; v_call: TRBV6-2/TRBV6-3; cdr3_aa: CASSYPTGSNSYNSPLHF; cdr3_nt: TGTGCCAGCAGTTACCCCACAGGATCGAATTCCTATAATTCACCCCTCCACTTT
clone_size: .; d_call: .; j_call: TRBJ1-1; v_call: TRBV4-3; cdr3_aa: CASSQLQLGVGGTEAFF; cdr3_nt: TGCGCCAGCAGCCAACTTCAACTCGGGGTGGGGGGCACTGAAGCTTTCTTT
clone_size: once; d_call: .; j_call: TRBJ1-2; v_call: TRBV6-5; cdr3_aa: CASSFPLTSNYGYTF; cdr3_nt: TGTGCCAGCAGTTTTCCCCTCACGAGTAACTATGGCTACACCTTC
clone_size: .; d_call: TRBD2; j_call: TRBJ2-4; v_call: TRBV29-1; cdr3_aa: CSVESLAGGPGIQYF; cdr3_nt: TGCAGCGTTGAGTCCCTAGCGGGGGGGCCCGGCATTCAGTACTTC
clone_size: .; d_call: .; j_call: TRBJ1-1; v_call: TRBV20-1; cdr3_aa: CSARVRGRKDTEAFF; cdr3_nt: TGCAGTGCTAGGGTCCGGGGGCGCAAGGACACTGAAGCTTTCTTT
clone_size: .; d_call: .; j_call: TRBJ1-1; v_call: TRBV20-1; cdr3_aa: CSAEGQNTEAFF; cdr3_nt: TGCAGTGCTGAGGGACAGAACACTGAAGCTTTCTTT
clone_size: few; d_call: TRBD1; j_call: TRBJ1-2; v_call: TRBV15; cdr3_aa: CATSRDGAGGRDGYTF; cdr3_nt: TGTGCCACCAGCAGAGATGGTGCAGGGGGCAGGGATGGCTACACCTTC
clone_size: .; d_call: .; j_call: TRBJ1-5; v_call: TRBV10-3; cdr3_aa: CAISEEGTGSNQPQHF; cdr3_nt: TGTGCCATCAGTGAGGAAGGGACGGGTAGCAATCAGCCCCAGCATTTT
clone_size: few; d_call: TRBD1; j_call: TRBJ1-2; v_call: TRBV27; cdr3_aa: CASSSSGGQDYGYTF; cdr3_nt: TGTGCCAGCAGTTCCTCGGGTGGACAGGACTATGGCTACACCTTC
clone_size: few; d_call: .; j_call: TRBJ1-2; v_call: TRBV7-9; cdr3_aa: CASSLDGRGYTF; cdr3_nt: TGTGCCAGCAGCTTAGACGGCAGGGGCTACACCTTC
clone_size: once; d_call: .; j_call: TRBJ1-2; v_call: TRBV7-2; cdr3_aa: CASSLVYGYTF; cdr3_nt: TGTGCCAGCAGCTTGGTGTATGGCTACACCTTC
clone_size: .; d_call: TRBD1; j_call: TRBJ1-1; v_call: TRBV11-3; cdr3_aa: CASGLAGQENTEAFF; cdr3_nt: TGTGCCAGCGGCTTAGCGGGACAGGAGAACACTGAAGCTTTCTTT
clone_size: .; d_call: .; j_call: TRBJ1-1; v_call: TRBV12-3/TRBV12-4; cdr3_aa: CASSSHGGGNTEAFF; cdr3_nt: TGTGCCAGCAGTTCCCATGGGGGTGGGAACACTGAAGCTTTCTTT
clone_size: once; d_call: .; j_call: TRBJ2-5; v_call: TRBV9; cdr3_aa: CASSVALSGETQYF; cdr3_nt: TGTGCCAGCAGCGTAGCACTCAGCGGTGAGACCCAGTACTTC
clone_size: .; d_call: .; j_call: TRBJ1-1; v_call: TRBV20-1; cdr3_aa: CSARDRGFGTEAFF; cdr3_nt: TGCAGTGCTAGAGATCGCGGCTTCGGTACTGAAGCTTTCTTT
clone_size: few; d_call: TRBD1; j_call: TRBJ2-5; v_call: TRBV6-5; cdr3_aa: CASSYGTAQETQYF; cdr3_nt: TGTGCCAGCAGTTACGGGACAGCCCAAGAGACCCAGTACTTC
clone_size: .; d_call: .; j_call: TRBJ2-2; v_call: TRBV7-2; cdr3_aa: CASTPLAGNTGELFF; cdr3_nt: TGTGCCAGCACCCCCCTCGCGGGGAACACCGGGGAGCTGTTTTTT
clone_size: once; d_call: .; j_call: TRBJ2-7; v_call: TRBV30; cdr3_aa: CAWSVGRSYEQYF; cdr3_nt: TGTGCCTGGAGTGTCGGACGGTCCTACGAGCAGTACTTC
clone_size: .; d_call: TRBD1; j_call: TRBJ1-2; v_call: TRBV6-1; cdr3_aa: CASSDPSQRGQDYGYTF; cdr3_nt: TGTGCCAGCAGTGACCCCTCGCAGAGGGGGCAGGACTATGGCTACACCTTC
clone_size: few; d_call: .; j_call: TRBJ2-5; v_call: TRBV5-1; cdr3_aa: CASSLGGTSLETQYF; cdr3_nt: TGCGCCAGCAGCTTGGGGGGGACGTCTCTAGAGACCCAGTACTTC
clone_size: .; d_call: .; j_call: TRBJ2-7; v_call: TRBV20-1; cdr3_aa: CSAGDPASGSSYEQYF; cdr3_nt: TGCAGTGCTGGGGACCCGGCCTCGGGGAGCTCCTACGAGCAGTACTTC
clone_size: .; d_call: .; j_call: TRBJ2-3; v_call: TRBV19; cdr3_aa: CASSRTTGDTQYF; cdr3_nt: TGTGCCAGTAGTAGGACGACTGGGGATACGCAGTATTTT
clone_size: .; d_call: .; j_call: TRBJ1-5; v_call: TRBV2; cdr3_aa: CASRAQGSSNQPQHF; cdr3_nt: TGTGCCAGCAGGGCCCAGGGGAGCAGCAATCAGCCCCAGCATTTT
clone_size: .; d_call: .; j_call: TRBJ2-1; v_call: TRBV11-3; cdr3_aa: CASSGLELGYNEQFF; cdr3_nt: TGTGCCAGCAGCGGACTTGAACTCGGGTACAATGAGCAGTTCTTC
clone_size: .; d_call: .; j_call: TRBJ2-1; v_call: TRBV19; cdr3_aa: CASSIPGLNNEQFF; cdr3_nt: TGTGCCAGTAGTATACCAGGACTAAACAATGAGCAGTTCTTC
clone_size: few; d_call: .; j_call: TRBJ2-1; v_call: TRBV5-4; cdr3_aa: CASSLSGRTYNEQFF; cdr3_nt: TGTGCCAGCAGCTTGTCAGGGAGGACCTACAATGAGCAGTTCTTC
clone_size: few; d_call: .; j_call: TRBJ1-2; v_call: TRBV20-1; cdr3_aa: CSARDYRGLYGYTF; cdr3_nt: TGCAGTGCTAGAGATTACCGGGGCCTCTATGGCTACACCTTC
clone_size: .; d_call: .; j_call: TRBJ2-3; v_call: TRBV6-5; cdr3_aa: CASSYGTSFPLTDTQYF; cdr3_nt: TGTGCCAGCAGTTACGGGACTTCCTTCCCTCTTACAGATACGCAGTATTTT
clone_size: .; d_call: TRBD1; j_call: TRBJ1-5; v_call: TRBV7-9; cdr3_aa: CASSQGQDNQPQHF; cdr3_nt: TGTGCCAGCAGCCAGGGACAGGACAATCAGCCCCAGCATTTT
clone_size: few; d_call: .; j_call: TRBJ1-2; v_call: TRBV6-2/TRBV6-3; cdr3_aa: CASSYSGQIYGYTF; cdr3_nt: TGTGCCAGCAGTTACTCGGGGCAGATCTATGGCTACACCTTC
clone_size: few; d_call: .; j_call: TRBJ1-2; v_call: TRBV28; cdr3_aa: CASSLAAGYTF; cdr3_nt: TGTGCCAGCAGTTTAGCGGCTGGCTACACCTTC
clone_size: .; d_call: TRBD1; j_call: TRBJ1-1; v_call: TRBV7-9; cdr3_aa: CASSMPQGVNTEAFF; cdr3_nt: TGTGCCAGCAGCATGCCTCAGGGGGTGAACACTGAAGCTTTCTTT
clone_size: .; d_call: .; j_call: TRBJ1-3; v_call: TRBV7-9; cdr3_aa: CASSFGASSGNTIYF; cdr3_nt: TGTGCCAGCAGCTTTGGGGCGAGCTCTGGAAACACCATATATTTT
clone_size: few; d_call: .; j_call: TRBJ1-2; v_call: TRBV7-9; cdr3_aa: CASSSVPKGTNYGYTF; cdr3_nt: TGTGCCAGCAGCTCCGTACCTAAGGGGACTAACTATGGCTACACCTTC